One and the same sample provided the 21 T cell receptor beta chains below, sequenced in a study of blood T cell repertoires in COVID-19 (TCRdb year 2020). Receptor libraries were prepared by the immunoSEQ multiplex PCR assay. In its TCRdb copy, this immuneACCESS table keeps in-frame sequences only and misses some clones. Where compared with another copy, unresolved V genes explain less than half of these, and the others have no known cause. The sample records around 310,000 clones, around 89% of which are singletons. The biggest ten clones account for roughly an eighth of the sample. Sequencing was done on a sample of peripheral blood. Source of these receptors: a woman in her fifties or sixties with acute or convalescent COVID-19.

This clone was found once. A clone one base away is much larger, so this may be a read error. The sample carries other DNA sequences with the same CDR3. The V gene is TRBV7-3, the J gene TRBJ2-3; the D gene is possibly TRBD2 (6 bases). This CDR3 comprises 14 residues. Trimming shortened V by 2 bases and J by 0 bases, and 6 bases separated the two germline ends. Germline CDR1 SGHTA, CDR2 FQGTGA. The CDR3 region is CASSLAGSTDTQYF. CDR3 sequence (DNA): TGTGCCAGCAGCTTAGCGGGGAGCACAGATACGCAGTATTTT.

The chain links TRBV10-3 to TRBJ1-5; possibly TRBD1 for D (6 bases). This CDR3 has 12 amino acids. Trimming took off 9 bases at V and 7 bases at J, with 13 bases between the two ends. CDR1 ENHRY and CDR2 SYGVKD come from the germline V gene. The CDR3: CAIQDSGQPQHF. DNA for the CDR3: TGTGCCATACAGGACAGTGGGCAGCCCCAGCATTTT.

The CDR3, as DNA: TGTGCCAGCAGATCTAGACAGGGAAACACTGAAGCTTTCTTT. Translated, it gives CASRSRQGNTEAFF. This chain links TRBV5-4 with TRBJ1-1; 7 bases fit TRBD1. The ends lost 5 bases at V and 2 bases at J; junction bases unmatched: 6. Per the germline V gene, CDR1 is SGHNT and CDR2 is YYREEE (reference sequence). The length of the CDR3 is 14 residues.

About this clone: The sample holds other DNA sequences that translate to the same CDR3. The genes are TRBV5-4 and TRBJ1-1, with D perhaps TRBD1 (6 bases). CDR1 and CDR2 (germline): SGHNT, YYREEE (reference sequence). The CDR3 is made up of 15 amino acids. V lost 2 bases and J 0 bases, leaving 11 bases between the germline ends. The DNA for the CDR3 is TGTGCCAGCAGCTTAGCGGGGGCCATGAACACTGAAGCTTTCTTT. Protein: CASSLAGAMNTEAFF.

The CDR3 bases are TGTGCCAGCAGCCCGGCGGGGGACCCCCGGAGGGGGGAGCTGTTTTTT. Translation: CASSPAGDPRRGELFF. The chain joins TRBV16 to TRBJ2-2, with TRBD2 matching over 7 bases. Unmatched junction bases numbered 13, after V lost 4 bases and J lost 8 bases. Germline V lookup: CDR1 KGHSY, CDR2 FQNENV. This CDR3 contains 16 residues.

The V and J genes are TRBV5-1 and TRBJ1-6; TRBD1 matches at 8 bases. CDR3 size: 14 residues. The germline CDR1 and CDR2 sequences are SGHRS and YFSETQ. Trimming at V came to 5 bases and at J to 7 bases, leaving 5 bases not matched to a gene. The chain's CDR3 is CASSRDRQNSPLHF. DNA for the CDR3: TGCGCCAGCAGTCGGGACAGGCAGAATTCACCCCTCCACTTT.

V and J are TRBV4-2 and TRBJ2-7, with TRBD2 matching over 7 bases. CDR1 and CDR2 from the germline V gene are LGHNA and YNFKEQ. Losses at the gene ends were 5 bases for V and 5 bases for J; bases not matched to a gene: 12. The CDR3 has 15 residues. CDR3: CASSSLIGGMNEQYF. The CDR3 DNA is TGTGCCAGCAGCTCACTGATCGGGGGGATGAACGAGCAGTACTTC.

CDR3 sequence: CASSPPPGMSYGYTF. CDR3 sequence (DNA): TGTGCCAGCTCACCACCTCCAGGGATGAGCTATGGCTACACCTTC. The genes are TRBV18 and TRBJ1-2, with D possibly being TRBD1 (5 bases). The CDR3 consists of 15 residues. Germline-derived CDR1 and CDR2 are KGHSH and LQKENI. The V and J ends lost 0 bases and 4 bases respectively, with 12 bases between them.

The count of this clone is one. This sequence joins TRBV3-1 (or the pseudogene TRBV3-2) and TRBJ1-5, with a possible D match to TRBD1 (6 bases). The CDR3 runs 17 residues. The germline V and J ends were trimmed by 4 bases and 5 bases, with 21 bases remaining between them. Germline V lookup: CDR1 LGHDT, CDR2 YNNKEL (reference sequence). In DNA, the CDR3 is TGTGCCAGCAGCCCCCGAATTTCAGGGGCTGTCGATCAGCCCCAGCATTTT. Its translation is CASSPRISGAVDQPQHF.

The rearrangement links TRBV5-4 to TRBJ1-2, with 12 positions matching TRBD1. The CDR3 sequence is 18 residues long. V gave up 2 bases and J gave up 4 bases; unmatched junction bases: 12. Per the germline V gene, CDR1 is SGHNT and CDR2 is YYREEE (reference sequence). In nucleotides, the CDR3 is TGTGCCAGCAGCTTAGCAGCGGGACAGGGGGCGCGGGGCTATGGCTACACCTTC. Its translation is CASSLAAGQGARGYGYTF. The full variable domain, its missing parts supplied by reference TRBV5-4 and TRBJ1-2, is ETGVTQSPTHLIKTRGQQVTLRCSSQSGHNTVSWYQQALGQGPQFIFQYYREEENGRGNFPPRFSGLQFPNYSSELNVNALELDDSALYLCASSLAAGQGARGYGYTFGSGTRLTVV.

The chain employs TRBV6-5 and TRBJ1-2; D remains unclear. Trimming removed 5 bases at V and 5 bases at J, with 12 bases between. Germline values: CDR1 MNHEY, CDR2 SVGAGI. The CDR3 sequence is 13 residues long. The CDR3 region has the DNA TGTGCCAGCAGTCGAGCAGGAAATTATGGCTACACCTTC. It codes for CASSRAGNYGYTF.

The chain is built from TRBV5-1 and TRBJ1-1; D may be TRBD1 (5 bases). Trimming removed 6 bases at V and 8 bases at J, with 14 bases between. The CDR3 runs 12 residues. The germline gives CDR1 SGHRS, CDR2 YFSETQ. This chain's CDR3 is CASTKSGDEAFF. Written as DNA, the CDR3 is TGCGCCAGCACCAAAAGCGGGGACGAAGCTTTCTTT.

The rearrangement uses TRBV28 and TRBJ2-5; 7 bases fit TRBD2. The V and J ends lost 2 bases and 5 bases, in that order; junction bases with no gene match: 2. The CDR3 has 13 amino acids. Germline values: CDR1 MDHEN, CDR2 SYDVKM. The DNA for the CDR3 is TGTGCCAGCAGTTTAGCCGGGAGGGAGACCCAGTACTTC. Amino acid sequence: CASSLAGRETQYF.

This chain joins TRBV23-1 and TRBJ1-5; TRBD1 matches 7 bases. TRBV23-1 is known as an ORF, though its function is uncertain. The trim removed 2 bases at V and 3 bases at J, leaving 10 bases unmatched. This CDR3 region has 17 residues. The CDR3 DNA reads TGCGCCAGCAGTCAAGGCGCCGACAGGGCCTACAATCAGCCCCAGCATTTT. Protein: CASSQGADRAYNQPQHF.

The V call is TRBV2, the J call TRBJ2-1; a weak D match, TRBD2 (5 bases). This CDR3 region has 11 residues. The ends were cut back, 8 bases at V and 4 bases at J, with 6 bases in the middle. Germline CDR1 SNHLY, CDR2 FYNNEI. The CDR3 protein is CASGRYNEQFF. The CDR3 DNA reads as TGTGCCAGCGGGAGATACAATGAGCAGTTCTTC.

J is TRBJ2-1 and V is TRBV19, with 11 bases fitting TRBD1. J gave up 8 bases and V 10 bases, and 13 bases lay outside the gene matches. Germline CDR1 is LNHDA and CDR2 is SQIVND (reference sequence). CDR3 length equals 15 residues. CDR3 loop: CATSRTGGVQYEQFF. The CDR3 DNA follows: TGTGCCACCTCCCGGACAGGGGGCGTGCAATATGAGCAGTTCTTC.

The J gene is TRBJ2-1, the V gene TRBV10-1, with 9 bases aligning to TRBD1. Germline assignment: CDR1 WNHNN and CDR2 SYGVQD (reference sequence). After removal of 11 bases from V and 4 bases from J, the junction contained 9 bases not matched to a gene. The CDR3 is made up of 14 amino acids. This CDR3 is CAPPRDRVYNEQFF. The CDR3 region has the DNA TGCGCCCCCCCCCGGGACAGGGTTTACAATGAGCAGTTCTTC.

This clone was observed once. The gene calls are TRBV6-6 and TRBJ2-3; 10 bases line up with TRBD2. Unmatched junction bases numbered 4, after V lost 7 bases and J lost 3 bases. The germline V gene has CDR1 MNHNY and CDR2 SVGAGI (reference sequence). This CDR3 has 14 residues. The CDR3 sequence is CASNGAGGTDTQYF. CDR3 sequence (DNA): TGTGCCAGCAACGGAGCGGGAGGGACAGATACGCAGTATTTT.

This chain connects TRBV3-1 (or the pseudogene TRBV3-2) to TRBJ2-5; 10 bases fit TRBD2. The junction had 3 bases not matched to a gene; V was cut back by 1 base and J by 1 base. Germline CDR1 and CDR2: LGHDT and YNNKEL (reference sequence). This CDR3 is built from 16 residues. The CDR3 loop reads CASSQAPSGGQETQYF. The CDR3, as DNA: TGTGCCAGCAGCCAAGCCCCTAGCGGGGGCCAAGAGACCCAGTACTTC.

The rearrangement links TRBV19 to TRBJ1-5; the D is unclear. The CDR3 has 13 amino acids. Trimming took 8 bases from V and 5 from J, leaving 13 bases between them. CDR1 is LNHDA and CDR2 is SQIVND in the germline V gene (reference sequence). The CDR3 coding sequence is TGTGCCAGTGGAGGTCGGTTCGATCAGCCCCAGCATTTT. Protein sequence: CASGGRFDQPQHF.

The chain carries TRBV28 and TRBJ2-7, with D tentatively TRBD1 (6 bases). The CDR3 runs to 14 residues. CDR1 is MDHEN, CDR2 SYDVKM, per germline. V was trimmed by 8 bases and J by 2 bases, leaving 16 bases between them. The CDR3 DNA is TGTGCCAGCGCTCGTCTGCAGGGGACCTACGAGCAGTACTTC. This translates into CASARLQGTYEQYF.